The TCR beta chain under discussion was sequenced for a study of blood T cells in healthy people across ages. Study outcomes and limitations: As age increased, TCR beta diversity per million T cells fell in a roughly linear fashion.

Healthy individuals of Caucasian origin from Russia, aged about 6 to 95, served as donors. Combining a sample-barcoded 5' primer with a J-beta primer mix, a second PCR ran for roughly 6 to 11 cycles. TCRdb called the 5' RACE reads again in MiXCR, with one record for every CDR3 protein. The table shows about 700,000 distinct CDR3 sequences, with roughly 32% occurring only once. This clonotype was counted ten times or more. Its antigen is not known. This CDR3 region has 16 residues. Germline assignment: CDR1 MNHNS and CDR2 SASEGT. With 4 bases clipped from V and 4 bases from J, the junction kept 11 bases outside the gene matches.

The chain uses TRBV6-1 and TRBJ2-3; 7 positions agree with TRBD1. The sample consisted of blood. This clonotype originated in a woman of 80 years or more in good health. In DNA form, the CDR3 reads TGTGCCAGCAGTGGAAGGGCAGGGGGAAGCGCAGATACGCAGTATTTT. Translating gives CASSGRAGGSADTQYF.